This T cell receptor beta chain was sequenced in a study of CXCR3-negative and CXCR3-positive naive CD8 T cells. Study observations and caveats: The TRB CDR3s that CXCR3-positive naive cells carried were more hydrophobic than those of CXCR3-negative naive cells.

About this clonotype: As yet, its antigen is unknown.

UMI-labeled TRB cDNA libraries were prepared by 5' RACE. TCRdb re-called the 5' RACE reads and catalogs CDR3 proteins one per entry, DNA excluded. The repertoire table contains tens of thousands of distinct CDR3 sequences. There are 13 residues in the CDR3. Germline-derived CDR1 and CDR2 are SGHNT and YENEEA. A CD45RO-CCR7+CD27+CD95- phenotype identified naive CD8+ T cells. Sample: naive CXCR3+ CD8+ T cells from blood. Subset: CD45RO-CCR7+CD27+CD95- naive CD8+ T cells expressing CXCR3 (TNR3+). This chain joins TRBV11-3 and TRBJ1-5; TCRdb designates TRBD1, a call that cannot be tested without DNA. The TCR was taken from a human donor in good health. Some clones in this sample may be carry-over from other donors' samples. The CDR3 here is CASLGQGYQPQHF.